This T cell receptor beta chain came from a study of cytomegalovirus exposure and HLA in healthy donors. The protocol was immunoSEQ multiplex PCR, while the TCRdb copy is restricted to in-frame clones and leaves out a portion. The sample lists 85,000 to 95,000 clones; 95% to 97% were seen once. This clone was recorded only once. V was shortened by 2 bases and J by 5 bases, with 11 bases between the two germline ends. The CDR3 runs 14 residues. Germline V lookup: CDR1 KGHSH, CDR2 LQKENI. The sample comprised PBMCs. The V call is TRBV18, the J call TRBJ2-3; weak D call: TRBD1 (6 bases). This receptor was taken from a man younger than 30 in good health and CMV-seronegative. The CDR3 protein is CASSPGGGQDTQYF. CDR3 nucleotide sequence: TGTGCCAGCTCACCAGGGGGCGGACAAGATACGCAGTATTTT.